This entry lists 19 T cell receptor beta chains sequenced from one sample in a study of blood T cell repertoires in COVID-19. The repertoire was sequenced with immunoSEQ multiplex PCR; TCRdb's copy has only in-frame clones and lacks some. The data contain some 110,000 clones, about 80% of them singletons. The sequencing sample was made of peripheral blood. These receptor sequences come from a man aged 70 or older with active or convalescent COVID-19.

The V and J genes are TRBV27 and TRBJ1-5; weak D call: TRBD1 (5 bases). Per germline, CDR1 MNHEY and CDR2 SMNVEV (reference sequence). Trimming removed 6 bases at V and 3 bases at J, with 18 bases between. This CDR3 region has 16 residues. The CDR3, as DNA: TGTGCCAGCAGACCAACGTCGGGGACTATCAATCAGCCCCAGCATTTT. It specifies CASRPTSGTINQPQHF.

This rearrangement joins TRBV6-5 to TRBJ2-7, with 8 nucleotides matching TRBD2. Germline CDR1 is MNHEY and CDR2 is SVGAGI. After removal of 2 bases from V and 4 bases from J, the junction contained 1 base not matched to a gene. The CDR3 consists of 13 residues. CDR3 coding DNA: TGTGCCAGCAGTTACACTAGCGGTTACGAGCAGTACTTC. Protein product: CASSYTSGYEQYF.

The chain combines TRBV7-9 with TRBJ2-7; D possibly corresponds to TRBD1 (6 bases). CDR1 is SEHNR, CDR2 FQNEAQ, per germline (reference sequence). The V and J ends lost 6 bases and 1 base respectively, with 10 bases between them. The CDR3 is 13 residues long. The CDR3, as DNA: TGTGCCAGCAGGGCCGGACAGTCCTACGAGCAGTACTTC. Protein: CASRAGQSYEQYF.

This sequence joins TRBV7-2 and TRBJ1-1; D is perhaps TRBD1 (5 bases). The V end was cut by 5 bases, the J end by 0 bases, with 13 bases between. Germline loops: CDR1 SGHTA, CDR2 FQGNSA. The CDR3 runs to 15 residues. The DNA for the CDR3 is TGTGCCAGCAGCCGCCGGAGGGGCATGAACACTGAAGCTTTCTTT. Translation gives CASSRRRGMNTEAFF.

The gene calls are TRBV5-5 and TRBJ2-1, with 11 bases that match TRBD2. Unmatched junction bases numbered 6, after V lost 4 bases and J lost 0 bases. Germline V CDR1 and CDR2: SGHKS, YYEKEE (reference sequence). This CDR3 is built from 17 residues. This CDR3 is CASSQGLAVSSYNEQFF. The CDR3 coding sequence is TGTGCCAGCAGCCAGGGACTAGCGGTGAGCTCCTACAATGAGCAGTTCTTC.

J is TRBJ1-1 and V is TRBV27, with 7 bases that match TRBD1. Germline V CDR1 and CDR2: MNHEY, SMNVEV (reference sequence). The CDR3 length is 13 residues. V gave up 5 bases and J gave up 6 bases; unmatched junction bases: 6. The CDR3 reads CASSLTGRSEAFF. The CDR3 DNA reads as TGTGCCAGCAGTCTGACAGGGCGTTCTGAAGCTTTCTTT.

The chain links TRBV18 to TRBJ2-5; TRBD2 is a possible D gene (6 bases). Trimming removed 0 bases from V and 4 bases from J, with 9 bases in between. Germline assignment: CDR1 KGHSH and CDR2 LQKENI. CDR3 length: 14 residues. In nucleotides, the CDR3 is TGTGCCAGCTCACCACCGCTTAGCGGAGAGACCCAGTACTTC. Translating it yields CASSPPLSGETQYF. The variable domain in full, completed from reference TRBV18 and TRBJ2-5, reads NAGVMQNPRHLVRRRGQEARLRCSPMKGHSHVYWYRQLPEEGLKFMVYLQKENIIDESGMPKERFSAEFPKEGPSILRIQQVVRGDSAAYFCASSPPLSGETQYFGPGTRLLVL.

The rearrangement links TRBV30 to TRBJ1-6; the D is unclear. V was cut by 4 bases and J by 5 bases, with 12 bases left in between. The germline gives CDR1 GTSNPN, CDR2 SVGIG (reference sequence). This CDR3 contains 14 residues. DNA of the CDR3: TGTGCCTGGACAGTCGGGGAAAATAATTCACCCCTCCACTTT. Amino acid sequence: CAWTVGENNSPLHF.

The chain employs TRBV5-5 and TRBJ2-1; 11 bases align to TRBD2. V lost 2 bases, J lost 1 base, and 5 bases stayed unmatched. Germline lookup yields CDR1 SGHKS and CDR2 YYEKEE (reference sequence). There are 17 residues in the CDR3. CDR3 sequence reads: CASSFPSSGRSYNEQFF. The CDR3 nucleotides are TGTGCCAGCAGCTTTCCCTCTAGCGGGAGGTCCTACAATGAGCAGTTCTTC.

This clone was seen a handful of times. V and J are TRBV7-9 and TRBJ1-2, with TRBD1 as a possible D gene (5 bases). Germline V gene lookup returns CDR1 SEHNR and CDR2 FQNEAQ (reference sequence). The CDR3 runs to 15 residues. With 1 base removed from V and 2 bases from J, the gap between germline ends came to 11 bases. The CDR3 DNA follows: TGTGCCAGCAGCTTAGTTGAGACAGAAAACTATGGCTACACCTTC. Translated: CASSLVETENYGYTF. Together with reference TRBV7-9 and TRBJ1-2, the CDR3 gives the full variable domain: DTGVSQNPRHKITKRGQNVTFRCDPISEHNRLYWYRQTLGQGPEFLTYFQNEAQLEKSRLLSDRFSAERPKGSFSTLEIQRTEQGDSAMYLCASSLVETENYGYTFGSGTRLTVV.

The CDR3 is CASSPRTGNTEAFF. The DNA of the CDR3 is TGTGCCAGCAGCCCCCGGACAGGGAACACTGAAGCTTTCTTT. The V call is TRBV9, the J call TRBJ1-1, with 7 bases aligning to TRBD1. V dropped 4 bases and J dropped 1; count of bases not matched to a gene: 4. This CDR3 is 14 amino acids long. CDR1 is SGDLS, CDR2 YYNGEE, per germline.

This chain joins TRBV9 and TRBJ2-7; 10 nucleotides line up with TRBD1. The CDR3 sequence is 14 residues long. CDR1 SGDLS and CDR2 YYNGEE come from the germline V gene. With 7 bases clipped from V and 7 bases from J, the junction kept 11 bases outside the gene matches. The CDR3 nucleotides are TGTGCCAGCGGCCCGACAGGGGGCGCGGGGGAGCAGTACTTC. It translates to CASGPTGGAGEQYF.

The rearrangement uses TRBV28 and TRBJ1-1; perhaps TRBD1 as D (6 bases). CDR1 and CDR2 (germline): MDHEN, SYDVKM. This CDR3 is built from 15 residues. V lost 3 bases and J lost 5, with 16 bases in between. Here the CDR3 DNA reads TGTGCCAGCAGTTTGCAGGGGCCAATGGGGACTGAAGCTTTCTTT. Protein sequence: CASSLQGPMGTEAFF.

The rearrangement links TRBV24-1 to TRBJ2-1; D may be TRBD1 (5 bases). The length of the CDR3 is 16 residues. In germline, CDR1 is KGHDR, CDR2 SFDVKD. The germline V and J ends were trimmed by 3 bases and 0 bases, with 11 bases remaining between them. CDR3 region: CATSDHDSRSYNEQFF. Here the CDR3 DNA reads TGTGCCACCAGTGATCACGACAGCCGCTCCTACAATGAGCAGTTCTTC.

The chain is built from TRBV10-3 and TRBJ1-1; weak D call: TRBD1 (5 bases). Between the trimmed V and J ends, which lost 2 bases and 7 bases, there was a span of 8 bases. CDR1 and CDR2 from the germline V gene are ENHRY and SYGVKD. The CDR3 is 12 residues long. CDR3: CAISEVQGEAFF. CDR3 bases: TGTGCCATCAGTGAGGTCCAGGGTGAAGCTTTCTTT.

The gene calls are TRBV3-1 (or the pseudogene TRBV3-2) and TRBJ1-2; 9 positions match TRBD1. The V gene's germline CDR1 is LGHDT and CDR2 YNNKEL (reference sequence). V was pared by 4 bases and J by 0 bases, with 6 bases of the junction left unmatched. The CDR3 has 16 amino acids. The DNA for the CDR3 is TGTGCCAGCAGCCTACGGACAGGGGCGTCTAACTATGGCTACACCTTC. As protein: CASSLRTGASNYGYTF.

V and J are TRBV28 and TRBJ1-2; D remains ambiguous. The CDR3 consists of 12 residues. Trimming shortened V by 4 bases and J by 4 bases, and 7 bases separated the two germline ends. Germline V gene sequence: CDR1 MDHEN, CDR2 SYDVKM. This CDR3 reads CASSSQSYGYTF. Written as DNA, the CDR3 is TGTGCCAGCAGTTCACAAAGCTATGGCTACACCTTC.

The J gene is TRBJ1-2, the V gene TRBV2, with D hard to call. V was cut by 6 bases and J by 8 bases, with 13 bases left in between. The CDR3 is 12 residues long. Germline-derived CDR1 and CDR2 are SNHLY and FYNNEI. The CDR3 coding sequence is TGTGCCAGCAGGAACAGTGTTGGGGGCTACACCTTC. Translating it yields CASRNSVGGYTF.

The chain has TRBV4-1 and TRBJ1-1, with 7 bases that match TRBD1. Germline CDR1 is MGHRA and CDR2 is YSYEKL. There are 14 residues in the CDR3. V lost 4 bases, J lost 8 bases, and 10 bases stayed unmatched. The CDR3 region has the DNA TGCGCCAGCAGCCCTTCAGGGGGTGGTCTCGAAGCTTTCTTT. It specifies CASSPSGGGLEAFF.